The 31 T cell receptor beta chains below were found in one sample sequenced in a study of T-cell memory formation after mild COVID-19 (dated by TCRdb to the early 2020s). The library came from 5' RACE. Sequencer: Illumina NovaSeq 6000. The public sequencing data were trimmed at Q25 with fastp and processed into clonotypes with MiXCR by TCRdb, which kept only in-frame beta chains. A single entry per CDR3 protein holds the most common genes and DNA from its merged rows. The sample has more than 250,000 distinct CDR3 sequences on record, over 15% of them singletons. The leading ten clones occupy 20% to 25% of the sample. Sequencing input: PBMCs or a T cell subset sorted from them (not recorded which). The source is a man aged 18 to 29 who had mild COVID-19 (a few samples of this study predate the infection). The sample titles of this study are shuffled in the database, so cell type and time point are left out; the donor was told from shared clones.

V and J are TRBV5-1 and TRBJ2-1; D remains unclear. The end of the DNA fits TRBJ2-7 better, so the J call may be wrong. The CDR3 sequence is 15 residues long. CDR1 is SGHRS and CDR2 is YFSETQ in the germline V gene. In DNA form, the CDR3 reads TGCGCCAGCAGCTTGGCTGGCAACCTACGGGACGAGCAGTACTTC. Protein sequence: CASSLAGNLRDEQYF.

V and J are TRBV3-1 and TRBJ1-4, with D unclear. This CDR3 has 12 amino acids. V was pared by 1 base and J by 7 bases, with 4 bases between. Germline V gives CDR1 LGHDT, CDR2 YNNKEL (reference sequence). The chain's CDR3 is CASSQAAEKLFF. In DNA, the CDR3 is TGTGCCAGCAGCCAAGCCGCTGAAAAACTGTTTTTT.

V usage is TRBV7-3 and J usage is TRBJ2-5; 15 positions match TRBD2. This CDR3 comprises 19 residues. Germline V lookup: CDR1 SGHTA, CDR2 FQGTGA. J gave up 1 base and V 5 bases, and 11 bases lay outside the gene matches. This CDR3 is CASSPRGLAGGRLQETQYF. Written as DNA, the CDR3 is TGTGCCAGCAGCCCACGGGGACTAGCGGGGGGCCGCCTCCAAGAGACCCAGTACTTC.

The chain joins TRBV19 to TRBJ1-4; 10 bases agree with TRBD1. Per the germline V gene, CDR1 is LNHDA and CDR2 is SQIVND (reference sequence). Trimming cost V 9 bases and J 1 base; bases outside gene matches: 8. The CDR3 is 16 amino acids. CDR3 protein: CASRDRGLETNEKLFF. CDR3 bases: TGTGCCAGCCGGGACAGGGGTTTGGAAACTAATGAAAAACTGTTTTTT. The whole variable domain, remainder taken from reference TRBV19 and TRBJ1-4, is DGGITQSPKYLFRKEGQNVTLSCEQNLNHDAMYWYRQDPGQGLRLIYYSQIVNDFQKGDIAEGYSVSREKKESFPLTVTSAQKNPTAFYLCASRDRGLETNEKLFFGSGTQLSVL.

This clonotype was counted many times. V gene TRBV29-1 combines with J gene TRBJ2-5; TRBD1 aligns across 9 bases. Germline trimming cut 7 bases from V and 5 bases from J; bases unmatched to any gene: 5. CDR3 size: 12 residues. Germline-derived CDR1 and CDR2 are SQVTM and ANQGSEA. The DNA for the CDR3 is TGCAGCGCCACAGGGGGCAAGGAGACCCAGTACTTC. It is translated as CSATGGKETQYF.

The table lists this clonotype with a few counts. The chain couples TRBV7-2 to TRBJ1-2; perhaps TRBD1 as D (5 bases). V was trimmed by 5 bases and J by 4 bases, leaving 14 bases between them. The CDR3 runs 14 residues. CDR1 is SGHTA and CDR2 is FQGNSA in the germline V gene. The CDR3 DNA reads as TGTGCCAGCAGCCAGACGGCAGGGCCCTATGGCTACACCTTC. This sequence encodes CASSQTAGPYGYTF.

CDR3 sequence reads: CSARVQETQYF. Here the CDR3 DNA reads TGCAGTGCTAGAGTACAAGAGACCCAGTACTTC. The rearrangement links TRBV20-1 to TRBJ2-5; no clear D gene. The CDR3 extends over 11 amino acids. V gave up 1 base and J gave up 2 bases, with 2 bases separating them. CDR1 and CDR2 from the germline V gene are DFQATT and SNEGSKA (reference sequence).

The rearrangement links TRBV6-6 to TRBJ2-5; D perhaps matches TRBD2 (6 bases). This CDR3 has 13 residues. Germline V lookup: CDR1 MNHNY, CDR2 SVGAGI (reference sequence). Trimming pared 6 bases from V and 1 base from J, leaving 9 bases between. CDR3 nucleotide sequence: TGTGCCAGCAGGGAGGGAAGCCAAGAGACCCAGTACTTC. Translating it yields CASREGSQETQYF.

CDR3 nucleotide sequence: TGTGCCAGCCGAGGCTCGGGCCGTGGGGCCAACGTCCTGACTTTC. This sequence encodes CASRGSGRGANVLTF. This chain connects TRBV12-3 or TRBV12-4 to TRBJ2-6; D is undetermined. The ends were cut back, 8 bases at V and 3 bases at J, with 14 bases in the middle. The CDR3 spans 15 residues.

J is TRBJ1-1 and V is TRBV28; no clear D. This CDR3 spans 16 amino acids. Trimming stripped 4 bases from V and 0 bases from J, with 15 bases between. Germline V gene lookup returns CDR1 MDHEN and CDR2 SYDVKM. CDR3 DNA: TGTGCCAGCAGTTCTTCCGGGGATGTGGTGAACACTGAAGCTTTCTTT. Translated, it gives CASSSSGDVVNTEAFF.

V gene TRBV20-1 combines with J gene TRBJ1-2; 9 nucleotides line up with TRBD1. This CDR3 region has 15 residues. V gave up 5 bases and J gave up 4 bases; unmatched junction bases: 11. Germline assignment: CDR1 DFQATT and CDR2 SNEGSKA (reference sequence). The CDR3 reads CSAPLAGTGSYGYTF. Written as DNA, the CDR3 is TGCAGTGCTCCTTTGGCCGGGACAGGGAGCTATGGCTACACCTTC.

The V gene is TRBV12-3 or TRBV12-4, the J gene TRBJ2-1; 10 bases agree with TRBD1. This CDR3 contains 16 residues. V trimming: 3 bases; J trimming: 9 bases; junction bases outside the gene matches: 11. CDR3 sequence: CASSFRFGTGVPEQFF. The CDR3 nucleotides read TGTGCCAGCAGTTTTCGCTTCGGGACAGGGGTTCCTGAGCAGTTCTTC.

This clonotype has at least ten counts. V is TRBV7-9 and J is TRBJ1-6; D unclear. V was clipped by 3 bases and J by 8 bases, with 8 bases between them. Germline V CDR1 and CDR2: SEHNR, FQNEAQ (reference sequence). The CDR3 runs 13 residues. As DNA, the CDR3 is TGTGCCAGCAGCTTCGGTGGCGATTCACCCCTCCACTTT. Translation gives CASSFGGDSPLHF.

There are a few counts of this clonotype. The rearrangement uses TRBV6-1 and TRBJ1-1; D possibly corresponds to TRBD1 (5 bases). Germline V gene sequence: CDR1 MNHNS, CDR2 SASEGT. The CDR3 has 14 residues. V was clipped by 3 bases and J by 4 bases, with 12 bases between them. The CDR3 region is CASSDSGGVTEAFF. The CDR3 DNA reads as TGTGCCAGCAGTGACTCCGGGGGGGTCACTGAAGCTTTCTTT.

This chain joins TRBV4-3 and TRBJ1-1, with 8 bases matching TRBD1. The ends lost 3 bases at V and 3 bases at J; junction bases unmatched: 6. The CDR3 runs 15 residues. CDR1 is LGHNA and CDR2 is YSLEER in the germline V gene. The DNA for the CDR3 is TGCGCCAGCAGCCATGAGCCGACAGGGGACACTGAAGCTTTCTTT. Translating it yields CASSHEPTGDTEAFF.

J is TRBJ2-1 and V is TRBV28; D remains unclear. Between the trimmed V and J ends, which lost 5 bases and 8 bases, there was a span of 10 bases. Germline-derived CDR1 and CDR2 are MDHEN and SYDVKM. The CDR3 is made up of 12 amino acids. In DNA form, the CDR3 reads TGTGCCAGCAGTGGCCCGTACTATGAGCAGTTCTTC. Protein product: CASSGPYYEQFF.

The chain recombines TRBV10-3 with TRBJ1-1, with D hard to call. This CDR3 has 12 residues. Germline loops: CDR1 ENHRY, CDR2 SYGVKD. Deletions cut 6 bases from V and 4 bases from J, with 9 bases between. The CDR3 coding sequence is TGTGCCATCAGAGGACCGGCCACTGAAGCTTTCTTT. Translation: CAIRGPATEAFF.

This clonotype came up a few times. The chain is built from TRBV5-1 and TRBJ2-2; unclear D gene. This CDR3 has 14 amino acids. Germline V gives CDR1 SGHRS, CDR2 YFSETQ. V was clipped by 4 bases and J by 9 bases, with 16 bases between them. The CDR3 DNA reads as TGCGCCAGCAGCATGCCTTTAGGGCCCAGGGAGCTGTTTTTT. Protein: CASSMPLGPRELFF.

The chain employs TRBV6-5 and TRBJ2-3; D gene unclear. The CDR3 covers 14 residues. Deletions cut 2 bases from V and 2 bases from J, with 8 bases between. Germline V lookup: CDR1 MNHEY, CDR2 SVGAGI. CDR3 sequence reads: CASSYAYPTDTQYF. CDR3 nucleotide sequence: TGTGCCAGCAGTTACGCGTATCCCACAGATACGCAGTATTTT.

This clonotype was detected only a few times. The chain is built from TRBV6-2 or TRBV6-3 and TRBJ2-1; no reliable D call. CDR3 length equals 14 residues. The V end was cut by 7 bases, the J end by 0 bases, with 10 bases between. The germline CDR1 and CDR2 sequences are MNHEY and SVGEGT. CDR3 bases: TGTGCCAGCACTCACTCGGACTCCTACAATGAGCAGTTCTTC. Encoded protein: CASTHSDSYNEQFF.

This clonotype has more than one count but fewer than ten. The chain has TRBV12-3 or TRBV12-4 and TRBJ1-1; 7 bases line up with TRBD1. Germline trimming cut 3 bases from V and 0 bases from J; bases unmatched to any gene: 10. This CDR3 comprises 17 residues. CDR3 in DNA: TGTGCCAGCAGTTTCGCCGGGACAGCCCTCATGAACACTGAAGCTTTCTTT. Residues: CASSFAGTALMNTEAFF.

V gene TRBV5-1 combines with J gene TRBJ2-3, with 8 bases matching TRBD2. The CDR3 spans 14 residues. Germline-derived CDR1 and CDR2 are SGHRS and YFSETQ. Trimming removed 6 bases from V and 2 bases from J; junction bases left unmatched: 5. For the CDR3, the DNA is TGCGCCAGCAAAGCGGGGGCCCTCACAGATACGCAGTATTTT. Protein product: CASKAGALTDTQYF.

The rearrangement uses TRBV7-8 and TRBJ2-2; 10 bases are a match to TRBD1. The V and J ends lost 4 bases and 5 bases, in that order; junction bases with no gene match: 7. This CDR3 has 16 residues. Per germline, CDR1 SGHVS and CDR2 FQNEAQ. CDR3: CASSSRTGGRTGELFF. In nucleotides, the CDR3 is TGTGCCAGCAGCTCCCGGACAGGGGGTCGGACCGGGGAGCTGTTTTTT.

This chain connects TRBV6-5 to TRBJ1-6; TRBD1 matches 9 bases. CDR1 and CDR2 from the germline V gene are MNHEY and SVGAGI. The CDR3 totals 15 residues. V was pared by 6 bases and J by 5 bases, with 5 bases of the junction left unmatched. The CDR3 spells CASRQQGANNSPLHF. The CDR3 DNA reads as TGTGCCAGCAGACAACAGGGGGCCAATAATTCACCCCTCCACTTT.

This clonotype was seen a few times. The chain couples TRBV7-2 to TRBJ2-5; D may be TRBD1 (5 bases). CDR1 SGHTA and CDR2 FQGNSA come from the germline V gene. The CDR3 runs 15 residues. Trimming took 1 base from V and 5 from J, leaving 14 bases between them. In DNA form, the CDR3 reads TGTGCCAGCAGCTTAGAGGGCCTCAGGGCGGAGACCCAGTACTTC. Its translation: CASSLEGLRAETQYF.

This clonotype was found many times. The chain uses TRBV5-5 and TRBJ2-1; 9 bases fit TRBD1. Germline V CDR1 and CDR2: SGHKS, YYEKEE (reference sequence). The CDR3 is 15 residues long. V shed 3 bases, J shed 6 bases, and the junction held 7 bases outside the gene matches. The DNA for the CDR3 is TGTGCCAGCAGCTGGGCCCCGGACAGGGGCAATGAGCAGTTCTTC. As protein: CASSWAPDRGNEQFF. The complete variable domain, with remaining parts taken from reference TRBV5-5 and TRBJ2-1, reads DAGVTQSPTHLIKTRGQQVTLRCSPISGHKSVSWYQQVLGQGPQFIFQYYEKEERGRGNFPDRFSARQFPNYSSELNVNALLLGDSALYLCASSWAPDRGNEQFFGPGTRLTVL.

The chain links TRBV4-1 to TRBJ1-5; D is undetermined. Germline V gives CDR1 MGHRA, CDR2 YSYEKL. This CDR3 contains 18 residues. Deletions cut 0 bases from V and 11 bases from J, with 26 bases between. The CDR3 DNA follows: TGCGCCAGCAGCCAAGATCCGACGGCGGGGAGGAGGGTTTTGACCCAGCATTTT. The encoded protein is CASSQDPTAGRRVLTQHF.

CDR3 in DNA: TGTGCCAGCAACAGCTTGGGGACCCAGTACTTC. Protein sequence: CASNSLGTQYF. The J gene is TRBJ2-5, the V gene TRBV28; no clear D. The V end lost 7 bases, the J end lost 7 bases, and 10 bases lay between the germline ends. Germline V gene sequence: CDR1 MDHEN, CDR2 SYDVKM. The CDR3 loop spans 11 amino acids.

The J gene is TRBJ2-1, the V gene TRBV6-2 or TRBV6-3, with no clear D. V was trimmed by 5 bases and J by 2 bases, leaving 13 bases between them. Germline V lookup: CDR1 MNHEY, CDR2 SVGEGT. This CDR3 is 15 amino acids long. Here the CDR3 reads CASSRGPTTYNEQFF. The DNA for the CDR3 is TGTGCCAGCAGTAGAGGACCCACCACCTACAATGAGCAGTTCTTC.

This clonotype was counted a few times. The chain uses TRBV4-1 and TRBJ2-7; 12 nucleotides agree with TRBD2. Germline CDR1 and CDR2: MGHRA and YSYEKL. This CDR3 spans 14 amino acids. Germline trimming cut 5 bases from V and 4 bases from J; bases unmatched to any gene: 3. The DNA of the CDR3 is TGCGCCAGCAGCGTAACTAGCGGGGGGTACGAGCAGTACGTC. The encoded protein is CASSVTSGGYEQYV.

This clonotype was recorded at least ten times. The junction and the germline gene differ at one end; a read error may be behind it. CDR3 region: CASSLDTGELFF. CDR3 bases: TGTGCCAGCAGCTTAGACACCGGGGAGCTGTTTTTT. This chain connects TRBV12-3 or TRBV12-4 to TRBJ2-2; D not resolved. This CDR3 comprises 12 residues.